The entry below gives a single T cell receptor beta chain sequence along with its context. This record comes from a study of blood T cell repertoires in COVID-19. Study at large: COVID-19 samples collected from the United States, Italy and Spain covered acute and convalescent phases. Sources were T cells, B-cell-depleted T cells, or PBMCs; the material itself was cDNA or gDNA.

The CDR3 is 18 residues long. V lost 2 bases, J lost 0 bases, and 14 bases lay in between. Germline values: CDR1 MRHNA, CDR2 SNTAGT. In the original analysis: Amplifying reference gene primers gave estimates of nucleated cell counts. Clones were sequenced by immunoSEQ multiplex PCR, and TCRdb holds only the in-frame ones, with some missing. For V, J and clone size, that table is used; D and trimming come from the DNA. This table has fewer than 250,000 clones, about four fifths appearing once. Sequenced sample: peripheral blood. The chain combines TRBV6-4 with TRBJ1-6; D gene uncertain. This receptor was taken from a man aged 50 or older with active or convalescent COVID-19. CDR3 protein: CASSDPLRVSSYNSPLHF. The CDR3, as DNA: TGTGCCAGCAGTGACCCGCTACGTGTGAGCTCCTATAATTCACCCCTCCACTTT.